This is a list of T cell receptor beta chains from one sample in a study of lymphopenia after photon versus proton radiotherapy. Method: immunoSEQ multiplex PCR; TCRdb's copy keeps in-frame clones and lacks some. The repertoire holds 30,000 to 40,000 clones, with approximately 84% as singletons. This specimen was peripheral blood, taken from a patient treated with proton-based radiotherapy. The source of these receptors is a woman in her 70s with pancreatic cancer. The CDR3 runs from the conserved cysteine through the conserved F or W. The D gene is left open where the match is weak. Only some rows state a clone size, as once, few, many or a class for expanded clones.

TRBV5-4	.	TRBJ1-4	.	TGTGCCAGCACGAACACAGGCGATAAAAGTGAAAAACTGTTTTTT	CASTNTGDKSEKLFF
TRBV9	TRBD1	TRBJ2-7	.	TGTGCCAGCAGCTTAGCTGGACAGGGGGCGTCCGAGCAGTACTTC	CASSLAGQGASEQYF
TRBV27	TRBD2	TRBJ2-7	.	TGTGCCAGCAGTCCCCGAGCGGGAGGTTCCTACGAGCAGTACTTC	CASSPRAGGSYEQYF
TRBV30	.	TRBJ1-3	.	TGTGCCTGGAGTGTAGGCAACTCCCCTGGAAACACCATATATTTT	CAWSVGNSPGNTIYF
TRBV5-1	TRBD1	TRBJ2-5	.	TGCGCCAGCAGCTGGCAGGGACAGCAAGAGACCCAGTACTTC	CASSWQGQQETQYF
TRBV19	.	TRBJ1-4	.	TGTGCCAGTATGACCACGATTGCAACTAATGAAAAACTGTTTTTT	CASMTTIATNEKLFF
TRBV19	.	TRBJ1-2	.	TGTGCCAGTAAGACACCCGGGACGGATAACTATGGCTACACCTTC	CASKTPGTDNYGYTF
TRBV28	.	TRBJ2-7	once	TGTGCCAGCAGTTTATATCGGGGGGCGGCCGAGCAGTACTTC	CASSLYRGAAEQYF
TRBV4-2	TRBD1	TRBJ2-1	.	TGTGCCAGCAGCCATCGGGGACAGGGTTCGGACAATGAGCAGTTCTTC	CASSHRGQGSDNEQFF
TRBV19	.	TRBJ1-2	.	TGTGCCAGTAGTATCGCAGATAACTATGGCTACACCTTC	CASSIADNYGYTF
TRBV30	.	TRBJ2-7	.	TGTGCCTGGGCCGGTCGAGTCCCCCACGAGCAGTACTTC	CAWAGRVPHEQYF
TRBV10-2	.	TRBJ2-5	.	TGCGCCAGCAGGTCTCAGGGGAGTTTGGAGACCCAGTACTTC	CASRSQGSLETQYF
TRBV28	.	TRBJ1-5	few	TGTGCCAGCAACCAAAGAGGGGCCCGCAATCAGCCCCAGCATTTT	CASNQRGARNQPQHF
TRBV29-1	TRBD1	TRBJ2-2	.	TGCAGCGCCCAAGTCGGGACAGGGAGGATCGGGGAGCTGTTTTTT	CSAQVGTGRIGELFF
TRBV19	.	TRBJ1-3	.	TGTGCCAGTAGTGCCACTGGTTTTTCTGGAAACACCATATATTTT	CASSATGFSGNTIYF
TRBV9	.	TRBJ2-1	.	TGTGCCAGCAGCGAGGGTTCGGGAGCGGACAATGAGCAGTTCTTC	CASSEGSGADNEQFF
TRBV18	.	TRBJ1-5	.	TGTGCCAGCTCACCAAGTCCCGGCAATCAGCCCCAGCATTTT	CASSPSPGNQPQHF
TRBV18	.	TRBJ1-5	.	TGTGCCAGCTCACCAGGAAGTGAAGGGTATCAGCCCCAGCATTTT	CASSPGSEGYQPQHF
TRBV28	.	TRBJ2-5	.	TGTGCCAGCGGGGGCGCTCCCCAGTACTTC	CASGGAPQYF
TRBV7-7	TRBD1	TRBJ1-2	.	TGTGCTAGCAGCCCCTCGGGACAGGGGATGTCAAACTATGGCTACACCTTC	CASSPSGQGMSNYGYTF
TRBV5-4	.	TRBJ2-7	.	TGTGCCAGCAGCGAGGGGCAGGGGACTTCCTACGAGCAGTACTTC	CASSEGQGTSYEQYF
TRBV4-2	TRBD2	TRBJ2-5	.	TGTGCCAGCAGCCCATTCTTTAGCGGGAGTGTGGACCAAGAGACCCAGTACTTC	CASSPFFSGSVDQETQYF
TRBV2	TRBD2	TRBJ2-1	.	TGTGCCAGAGGACTAGCAGGCTACGAGCAGTTCTTC	CARGLAGYEQFF
TRBV5-1	.	TRBJ1-2	once	TGCGCCAGCAGCGGAAACATTCGGGACGGTAACTATGGCTACACCTTC	CASSGNIRDGNYGYTF
TRBV5-1	TRBD1	TRBJ2-7	.	TGCGCCAGCAGCGAACGGACAGGGGCCTCCTACGAGCAGTACTTC	CASSERTGASYEQYF
TRBV5-4	.	TRBJ2-1	.	TGTGCCAGCAGCTTGGGCGCGACAGGTTTTAACAATGAGCAGTTCTTC	CASSLGATGFNNEQFF
TRBV7-9	.	TRBJ2-7	.	TGTGCCAGCAGCTTAGTTCCGGATCCCGAGCAGTACTTC	CASSLVPDPEQYF
TRBV5-1	.	TRBJ1-1	.	TGCGCCAGCAGCTTGGGGCCCAGGACATACAACACTGAAGCTTTCTTT	CASSLGPRTYNTEAFF
TRBV9	TRBD2	TRBJ2-1	.	TGTGCCAGCAGCGTCGGGACTAGCGGTCCGAGCTCCTACAATGAGCAGTTCTTC	CASSVGTSGPSSYNEQFF
TRBV7-9	TRBD1	TRBJ2-7	.	TGTGCCAGCAGCGGCCGGACAGGGGGCCACGAGCAGTACTTC	CASSGRTGGHEQYF
TRBV5-4	.	TRBJ1-3	.	TGTGCCAGCAGCTTGGACTCCACTCACGGGCCTGGAAACACCATATATTTT	CASSLDSTHGPGNTIYF
TRBV25-1	.	TRBJ2-3	.	TGTGCCAGCACCGGGGTTGGAGATACGCAGTATTTT	CASTGVGDTQYF
TRBV27	.	TRBJ1-1	.	TGTGCCAGCAGACACCTTCAGGAGAACACTGAAGCTTTCTTT	CASRHLQENTEAFF
TRBV30	TRBD2	TRBJ2-1	.	TGTGCCTGGAGGCGACTAGCGGGAGTTTCCTACAATGAGCAGTTCTTC	CAWRRLAGVSYNEQFF
TRBV11-3	.	TRBJ2-1	.	TGTGCCAGTAAAGGGGGGGACAATGAGCAGTTCTTC	CASKGGDNEQFF
TRBV5-6	.	TRBJ2-7	once	TGTGCCAGCAGATTGGGGTCTTCCTACGAGCAGTACTTC	CASRLGSSYEQYF
TRBV7-2	TRBD2	TRBJ2-7	.	TGTGCCAGCAGCTTAGCCTCTAGCGGAGGGCGAGGGCAGTACTTC	CASSLASSGGRGQYF
TRBV5-1	TRBD1	TRBJ2-5	.	TGCGCCAGCAGCCGTTTGGGACAGAGCGAGACCCAGTACTTC	CASSRLGQSETQYF
TRBV18	.	TRBJ1-5	medium-sized	TGTGCCAGCTCACCATCGACCAGCAATCAGCCCCAGCATTTT	CASSPSTSNQPQHF
TRBV7-2	TRBD1	TRBJ2-4	.	TGTGCCAGCAGCAGGGACAGGTCCCTGGCCAAAAACATTCAGTACTTC	CASSRDRSLAKNIQYF